This T cell receptor beta chain was documented in a study of blood T cell repertoires in COVID-19. Background on the study: Italy, Spain and the United States were the sources of the convalescent and acute COVID-19 samples. T cells, B-cell-depleted T cells, or PBMCs provided the cDNA or gDNA that served as material.

V lost 4 bases, J lost 6 bases, and 11 bases stayed unmatched. The germline CDR1 and CDR2 sequences are MGHRA and YSYEKL. This CDR3 contains 17 residues. Authors' processing steps: Amplification of reference gene primers provided the estimated nucleated cell counts. Sequencing used immunoSEQ multiplex PCR; TCRdb keeps in-frame clones, though not all of them. For V, J and clone size, that table is used; D and trimming come from the DNA. The profile covers some 88,000 clones, with about 86% appearing a single time and approximately 6.8% taken by the ten largest. Sequencing was performed on peripheral blood. The chain recombines TRBV4-1 with TRBJ2-4, with 11 positions matching TRBD2. The TCR originated in a man in his 60s with acute or convalescent COVID-19. This CDR3 reads CASSPPSTSGGVNIQYF. In DNA form, the CDR3 reads TGCGCCAGCAGCCCTCCCTCTACTAGCGGGGGTGTAAACATTCAGTACTTC.